These 32 T cell receptor beta chains were sequenced from one sample in a study of vaccination effects on CD4 cells after COVID-19. These receptors' antigens are unknown. Before sequencing, viral peptide pools were used by the ViraFEST assay to expand antigen-specific CD4+ T cells. It was after approximately 11 days of culture that CD4+ T cells were isolated. The healthy vaccine recipients, who had no prior SARS-CoV-2 infection, showed negative nucleocapsid antibodies. TCRdb's copy holds only in-frame clones and misses some; the assay was immunoSEQ multiplex PCR. This sample yields more than 40,000 clones, of which over 75% are seen a single time; 2.9% belongs to the top ten. Specimen: CD4+ T cells from PBMCs cultured with HCoV-NL63 spike peptides, collected before COVID-19 vaccination. The receptors derive from a human donor who received a COVID-19 vaccine.

The chain has TRBV18 and TRBJ1-2; D is unclear. The ends were cut back, 1 base at V and 6 bases at J, with 9 bases in the middle. The length of the CDR3 is 13 residues. Looked up from germline, CDR1 is KGHSH and CDR2 is LQKENI. CDR3 protein: CASSPQGVDGYTF. CDR3 nucleotides: TGTGCCAGCTCACCACAGGGAGTGGATGGCTACACCTTC.

CDR3 residues: CAIRTQGADEAFF. The CDR3 DNA reads as TGTGCCATCAGGACACAGGGGGCCGACGAAGCTTTCTTT. The chain has TRBV10-3 and TRBJ1-1; 9 bases fit TRBD1. Trimming removed 6 bases from V and 8 bases from J; junction bases left unmatched: 7. Germline V gene sequence: CDR1 ENHRY, CDR2 SYGVKD. There are 13 residues in the CDR3.

This chain connects TRBV27 to TRBJ1-1; maybe TRBD1 (5 bases). V was shortened by 1 base and J by 5 bases, with 14 bases between the two germline ends. There are 15 residues in the CDR3. CDR1 MNHEY and CDR2 SMNVEV come from the germline V gene (reference sequence). The CDR3 region has the DNA TGTGCCAGCAGTTTATACGGGGCGGTGTTGACTGAAGCTTTCTTT. This gives the protein CASSLYGAVLTEAFF.

This clone was seen a single time. This chain uses TRBV1 with TRBJ1-1. TRBV1 is given as a pseudogene. The CDR3 runs to 13 residues. The CDR3 DNA is TGCACCAGCAGCCAAGATGTCCGCACTGAAGCTTTCTTT. This codes for CTSSQDVRTEAFF.

This clone was found a few times. The chain joins TRBV27 to TRBJ2-1; unclear D gene. V was clipped by 7 bases and J by 5 bases, with 15 bases between them. Germline V gene lookup returns CDR1 MNHEY and CDR2 SMNVEV (reference sequence). This CDR3 comprises 14 residues. Written as DNA, the CDR3 is TGTGCCAGCAACCAAGCGAACCTGAACAATGAGCAGTTCTTC. Protein sequence: CASNQANLNNEQFF.

This chain joins TRBV21-1 and TRBJ2-6; TRBD1, the table's D call, lacks a check against the DNA. TRBV21-1 constitutes a pseudogene. This CDR3 is built from 19 residues. CDR3 sequence (DNA): TGTGCCAGCAGCCGAATCACTGGACAGGCAACCTCTGGGGCCAACGTCCTGACTTTC. Encoded protein: CASSRITGQATSGANVLTF.

The chain recombines TRBV10-2 with TRBJ2-5; D may match TRBD1 or TRBD2 (5 bases each). This CDR3 is built from 12 residues. The germline V and J ends were trimmed by 8 bases and 5 bases, with 12 bases remaining between them. Germline-derived CDR1 and CDR2 are WSHSY and SAAADI. The CDR3 sequence: CASRPGPETQYF. The CDR3 DNA sequence: TGCGCCAGCCGGCCGGGACCGGAGACCCAGTACTTC.

The genes are TRBV19 and TRBJ1-6, with D perhaps matching TRBD1 (5 bases). The germline gives CDR1 LNHDA, CDR2 SQIVND (reference sequence). The CDR3 runs to 16 residues. Trimming cost V 2 bases and J 7 bases, with 15 bases left between them. CDR3 sequence reads: CASSIPPRGGNSPLHF. As DNA, the CDR3 is TGTGCCAGTAGTATACCCCCTCGGGGGGGGAATTCACCCCTCCACTTT.

The chain recombines TRBV5-6 with TRBJ2-3; D may be TRBD1 or TRBD2 (5 bases each). V was cut by 4 bases and J by 2 bases, with 17 bases left in between. Per germline, CDR1 SGHDT and CDR2 YYEEEE. This CDR3 spans 16 amino acids. In DNA form, the CDR3 reads TGTGCCAGCAGCCTCGGGAAGGGGAGTTACACAGATACGCAGTATTTT. Translating it yields CASSLGKGSYTDTQYF. Drawing the rest from reference TRBV5-6 and TRBJ2-3, the complete variable domain is DAGVTQSPTHLIKTRGQQVTLRCSPKSGHDTVSWYQQALGQGPQFIFQYYEEEERQRGNFPDRFSGHQFPNYSSELNVNALLLGDSALYLCASSLGKGSYTDTQYFGPGTRLTVL.

This clone was seen more than once but under ten times. CDR3 loop: CASSALRQGNGYTF. CDR3 sequence (DNA): TGTGCCAGCAGTGCATTAAGACAGGGTAATGGCTACACCTTC. The rearrangement uses TRBV2 and TRBJ1-2; the match to TRBD1 covers 7 bases. The V gene end was trimmed by 4 bases and the J gene end by 6 bases; junction bases not matched to a gene: 8. CDR1 is SNHLY and CDR2 is FYNNEI in the germline V gene. CDR3 length: 14 residues.

The chain carries TRBV13 and TRBJ2-1; D not certain. The length of the CDR3 is 12 residues. The germline CDR1 and CDR2 sequences are PRHDT and FYEKMQ (reference sequence). V lost 5 bases and J lost 4, with 6 bases in between. The CDR3 loop reads CASSPQYNEQFF. CDR3 nucleotide sequence: TGTGCCAGCAGCCCTCAATACAATGAGCAGTTCTTC.

This chain links TRBV5-1 with TRBJ2-1; no clear D gene. V was shortened by 0 bases and J by 1 base, with 5 bases between the two germline ends. The germline gives CDR1 SGHRS, CDR2 YFSETQ. The CDR3 is 14 amino acids. The CDR3 sequence is CASSLEGSYNEQFF. The CDR3 DNA sequence: TGCGCCAGCAGCTTGGAAGGGTCCTACAATGAGCAGTTCTTC. The complete variable domain, with remaining parts taken from reference TRBV5-1 and TRBJ2-1, reads KAGVTQTPRYLIKTRGQQVTLSCSPISGHRSVSWYQQTPGQGLQFLFEYFSETQRNKGNFPGRFSGRQFSNSRSEMNVSTLELGDSALYLCASSLEGSYNEQFFGPGTRLTVL.

The J gene is TRBJ1-1, the V gene TRBV5-1, with D possibly matching TRBD1 (5 bases). The CDR3 consists of 13 residues. Trimming shortened V by 5 bases and J by 5 bases, and 13 bases separated the two germline ends. Germline lookup yields CDR1 SGHRS and CDR2 YFSETQ. Here the CDR3 DNA reads TGCGCCAGCAGTCGTGTGGGGGGAACTGAAGCTTTCTTT. It translates to CASSRVGGTEAFF.

The chain joins TRBV11-1 to TRBJ1-1; D unresolved. The CDR3 has 12 amino acids. Germline V gene data show CDR1 as SGHAT and CDR2 as FQDESV (reference sequence). Trimming removed 3 bases at V and 4 bases at J, with 6 bases between. CDR3 DNA sequence: TGTGCCAGCAGCTTTTCGGGCACTGAAGCTTTCTTT. It translates to CASSFSGTEAFF.

CDR3 in amino acids: CASTGQGVTGELFF. CDR3 coding DNA: TGTGCCAGCACGGGACAGGGTGTCACCGGGGAGCTGTTTTTT. J is TRBJ2-2 and V is TRBV2; the match to TRBD1 covers 9 bases. The J segment lost 4 bases and the V segment lost 7 bases, leaving 4 bases of the junction unmatched. From germline, CDR1 is SNHLY and CDR2 FYNNEI. The CDR3 has 14 residues.

The V call is TRBV12-3 or TRBV12-4, the J call TRBJ1-2; TRBD1 might be the D (5 bases). Trimming removed 6 bases from V and 3 bases from J, with 11 bases in between. This CDR3 region has 13 residues. CDR3 nucleotide sequence: TGTGCCAGCAGCCCCTCGACAGACTATGGCTACACCTTC. Residues: CASSPSTDYGYTF.

The chain couples TRBV2 to TRBJ2-5; possibly TRBD1 or TRBD2 for D (6 bases each). From germline, CDR1 is SNHLY and CDR2 FYNNEI. The CDR3 sequence is 13 residues long. Trimming removed 7 bases at V and 0 bases at J, with 9 bases between. The chain's CDR3 is CASKGGYQETQYF. Here the CDR3 DNA reads TGTGCCAGCAAGGGGGGATACCAAGAGACCCAGTACTTC.

The rearrangement joins TRBV18 to TRBJ2-4; no definite D call. V lost 1 base, J lost 0 bases, and 16 bases lay in between. The V gene's germline CDR1 is KGHSH and CDR2 LQKENI. The CDR3 length is 18 residues. The CDR3 DNA sequence: TGTGCCAGCTCACCACTGGCCCTATTCCTCTTAGCCAAAAACATTCAGTACTTC. This translates into CASSPLALFLLAKNIQYF. Full variable domain (missing parts from reference TRBV18 and TRBJ2-4): NAGVMQNPRHLVRRRGQEARLRCSPMKGHSHVYWYRQLPEEGLKFMVYLQKENIIDESGMPKERFSAEFPKEGPSILRIQQVVRGDSAAYFCASSPLALFLLAKNIQYFGAGTRLSVL.

This clone was counted a single time. This chain links TRBV5-1 with TRBJ2-5; 12 bases are a match to TRBD1. V trimming: 4 bases; J trimming: 1 base; junction bases outside the gene matches: 5. The CDR3 spans 16 residues. Germline V gene sequence: CDR1 SGHRS, CDR2 YFSETQ. The CDR3 region has the DNA TGCGCCAGCAGCGCGGGACAGGGGGCCGGCCAAGAGACCCAGTACTTC. Protein sequence: CASSAGQGAGQETQYF. The entire variable domain, with the rest obtained from reference TRBV5-1 and TRBJ2-5, is as follows: KAGVTQTPRYLIKTRGQQVTLSCSPISGHRSVSWYQQTPGQGLQFLFEYFSETQRNKGNFPGRFSGRQFSNSRSEMNVSTLELGDSALYLCASSAGQGAGQETQYFGPGTRLLVL.

This clone was counted a few times. The genes are TRBV28 and TRBJ1-1; unclear D gene. CDR3 size: 15 residues. CDR1 is MDHEN, CDR2 SYDVKM, per germline. Trimming removed 6 bases at V and 3 bases at J, with 17 bases between. CDR3 sequence reads: CASSPGSVGHTEAFF. DNA of the CDR3: TGTGCCAGCAGCCCGGGATCGGTGGGCCACACTGAAGCTTTCTTT.

V gene TRBV7-2 combines with J gene TRBJ2-3, with 9 bases aligning to TRBD2. This CDR3 has 19 residues. After removal of 3 bases from V and 6 bases from J, the junction contained 19 bases not matched to a gene. Germline lookup yields CDR1 SGHTA and CDR2 FQGNSA. CDR3 in DNA: TGTGCCAGCAGCTTCCCGCAAGCAGCTGGACTAGCGATGGGCGATACGCAGTATTTT. It encodes CASSFPQAAGLAMGDTQYF. The full variable domain, rest sourced from reference TRBV7-2 and TRBJ2-3, is GAGVSQSPSNKVTEKGKDVELRCDPISGHTALYWYRQSLGQGLEFLIYFQGNSAPDKSGLPSDRFSAERTGGSVSTLTIQRTQQEDSAVYLCASSFPQAAGLAMGDTQYFGPGTRLTVL.

The rearrangement links TRBV5-6 to TRBJ1-2, with D possibly matching TRBD1 (5 bases). Trimming pared 4 bases from V and 2 bases from J, leaving 9 bases between. CDR1 is SGHDT, CDR2 YYEEEE, per germline. This CDR3 spans 13 amino acids. CDR3 residues: CASSQGRNYGYTF. For the CDR3, the DNA is TGTGCCAGCAGCCAGGGACGGAACTATGGCTACACCTTC.

This clone showed up just a few times. This chain joins TRBV21-1 and TRBJ2-7; TRBD1, the table's D call, was not compared with the DNA. TRBV21-1 is shown as a pseudogene. The CDR3 has 12 residues. In DNA form, the CDR3 reads TGTGCCAGCAGGACAGGGGGCTACGAGCAGTACGTC. Its translation is CASRTGGYEQYV.

The V call is TRBV7-8, the J call TRBJ2-7, with 7 bases matching TRBD1. V lost 5 bases, J lost 2 bases, and 6 bases stayed unmatched. Germline CDR1 SGHVS, CDR2 FQNEAQ. The CDR3 is made up of 14 amino acids. CDR3 protein: CASSMTGTTYEQYV. CDR3 nucleotide sequence: TGTGCCAGCAGCATGACAGGGACCACCTACGAGCAGTACGTC.

Only one count was recorded for this clone. The chain recombines TRBV7-2 with TRBJ1-1; possibly TRBD1 for D (5 bases). There are 15 residues in the CDR3. The V end was cut by 1 base, the J end by 1 base, with 10 bases between. Germline CDR1 SGHTA, CDR2 FQGNSA. CDR3 in amino acids: CASSLDRMGNTEAFF. Here the CDR3 DNA reads TGTGCCAGCAGCTTAGACAGGATGGGGAACACTGAAGCTTTCTTT.

This clone was counted a single time. V gene TRBV5-6 combines with J gene TRBJ2-1; 12 nucleotides agree with TRBD1. CDR1 SGHDT and CDR2 YYEEEE come from the germline V gene. This CDR3 has 16 amino acids. With 6 bases clipped from V and 2 bases from J, the junction kept 6 bases outside the gene matches. The CDR3 protein is CASTRGDRGPYNEQFF. CDR3 nucleotide sequence: TGTGCCAGCACTCGCGGGGACAGGGGGCCCTACAATGAGCAGTTCTTC.

In its sample, this clone was seen once. This chain uses TRBV3-1 (or the pseudogene TRBV3-2) with TRBJ1-5, with D possibly matching TRBD1 (6 bases). Germline V gives CDR1 LGHDT, CDR2 YNNKEL (reference sequence). With 5 bases removed from V and 7 bases from J, the gap between germline ends came to 15 bases. This CDR3 contains 14 residues. CDR3 residues: CASSSPGAQQPQHF. CDR3 in DNA: TGTGCCAGCAGCTCGCCAGGGGCACAACAGCCCCAGCATTTT.

In this sample, this clone turned up once. J is TRBJ2-3 and V is TRBV7-7; a possible D gene is TRBD2 (6 bases). Trimming left V 5 bases short and J 0 bases short, with 12 bases between. CDR1 SSHAT and CDR2 FNYEAQ come from the germline V gene (reference sequence). This CDR3 contains 15 residues. The DNA for the CDR3 is TGTGCCAGCAGCAGGGGAGGTGCTAGCACAGATACGCAGTATTTT. Protein product: CASSRGGASTDTQYF.

This clone was seen only a few times. The V gene is TRBV5-1, the J gene TRBJ1-4; D call uncertain. V gave up 0 bases and J gave up 2 bases, with 5 bases separating them. From germline, CDR1 is SGHRS and CDR2 YFSETQ. There are 14 residues in the CDR3. The CDR3 DNA is TGCGCCAGCAGCTTGGAGCGGACTAATGAAAAACTGTTTTTT. This codes for CASSLERTNEKLFF.

The CDR3 here is CASTDPLEGGNQPQHF. The CDR3 region has the DNA TGTGCCAGCACAGACCCGTTGGAGGGCGGGAATCAGCCCCAGCATTTT. The chain joins TRBV6-4 to TRBJ1-5; D is unresolved. The CDR3 consists of 16 residues. The V gene lost 7 bases and the J gene lost 4 bases, with 20 bases spanning the gap. Looked up from germline, CDR1 is MRHNA and CDR2 is SNTAGT.

This chain links TRBV5-1 with TRBJ1-2; tentatively, D is TRBD1 (5 bases). Germline loops: CDR1 SGHRS, CDR2 YFSETQ. Trimming removed 4 bases from V and 5 bases from J, with 15 bases in between. The CDR3 is 14 residues long. The CDR3 sequence is CASSPGTDRYGYTF. For the CDR3, the DNA is TGCGCCAGCAGCCCTGGGACCGATAGGTATGGCTACACCTTC.

This chain connects TRBV5-1 to TRBJ2-5; D possibly corresponds to TRBD2 (6 bases). This CDR3 has 16 amino acids. Trimming took off 2 bases at V and 2 bases at J, with 16 bases between the two ends. The germline gives CDR1 SGHRS, CDR2 YFSETQ. This CDR3 is CASSFGLSAGQETQYF. As DNA, the CDR3 is TGCGCCAGCAGCTTTGGTCTGTCTGCGGGACAAGAGACCCAGTACTTC.